Included here is one TCR beta chain sequence, with context. Its antigen is unknown. The study sampled blood at baseline, cycle 4 day 1, and cycle 7 day 1. The CDR3 is 16 amino acids. V lost 1 base to trimming and J lost 4 bases; unmatched junction nucleotides: 4. CDR1 and CDR2 (germline): SGHTA, FQGNSA. The data belong to a study of OX40 agonist ivuxolimab in advanced cancers. Study-level findings and limits: CD4+ and CD8+ blood T cells expanded clonally by week 6 at 0.1 to 3.0 mg/kg.

Sequencing was performed with immunoSEQ multiplex PCR; in TCRdb, only in-frame clones are kept and a portion is missing. The sample contains about 74,000 clones, 80% to 85% of which appear only once. The specimen comprised CD4+ or CD8+ T cells sorted from blood, sampled in a trial of the OX40 agonist ivuxolimab. The origin of this receptor is an adult with an advanced solid tumor such as melanoma, head and neck, liver or kidney cancer. The J gene is TRBJ2-3, the V gene TRBV7-2; 11 nucleotides line up with TRBD2. The CDR3 DNA is TGTGCCAGCAGCTTAGTGCTAGCGGGAGGAGCAGATACGCAGTATTTT. It is translated as CASSLVLAGGADTQYF.